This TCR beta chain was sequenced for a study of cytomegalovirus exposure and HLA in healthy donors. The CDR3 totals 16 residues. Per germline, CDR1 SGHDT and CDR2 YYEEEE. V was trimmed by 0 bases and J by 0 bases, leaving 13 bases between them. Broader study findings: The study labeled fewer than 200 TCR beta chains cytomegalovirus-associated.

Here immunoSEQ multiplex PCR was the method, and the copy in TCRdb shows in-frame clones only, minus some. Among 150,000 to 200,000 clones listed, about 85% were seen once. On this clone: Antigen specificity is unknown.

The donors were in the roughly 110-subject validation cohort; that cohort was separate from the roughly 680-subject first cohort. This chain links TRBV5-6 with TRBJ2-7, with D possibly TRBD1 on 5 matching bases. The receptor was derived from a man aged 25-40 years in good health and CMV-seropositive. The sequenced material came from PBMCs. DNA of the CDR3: TGTGCCAGCAGCTTGGTAGGGGTCCCCAGCTCCTACGAGCAGTACTTC. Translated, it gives CASSLVGVPSSYEQYF.